These 32 T cell receptor beta chains share one sample of origin, sequenced in a study of cytomegalovirus exposure and HLA in healthy donors. The PCR made use of 60 Vbeta and 13 Jbeta primers. Using immunoSEQ multiplex PCR, the repertoire was profiled, and TCRdb retains in-frame clones only, with some absent. The sample carries 130,000 to 150,000 clones, roughly 9.4% recorded once. The sample consisted of PBMCs. The receptor set was obtained from a male donor in good health and CMV-seronegative.

This clone has just a few counts. The chain carries TRBV19 and TRBJ1-1; D may be TRBD1 (5 bases). Germline V gene sequence: CDR1 LNHDA, CDR2 SQIVND (reference sequence). V dropped 3 bases and J dropped 4 bases, with 15 bases sitting between them. The CDR3 extends over 15 amino acids. CDR3 nucleotide sequence: TGTGCCAGTAGTATTTGGGGTAGGGGTGGCACTGAAGCTTTCTTT. Its protein is CASSIWGRGGTEAFF.

This chain connects TRBV7-8 to TRBJ2-7; weak D call: TRBD2 (6 bases). Germline loops: CDR1 SGHVS, CDR2 FQNEAQ. With 5 bases removed from V and 1 base from J, the gap between germline ends came to 15 bases. The CDR3 is 15 residues long. The CDR3 loop reads CASSPKRVFSYEQYF. The CDR3 DNA follows: TGTGCCAGCAGCCCTAAGCGGGTTTTTTCCTACGAGCAGTACTTC.

The chain recombines TRBV15 with TRBJ1-4; D is undetermined. The CDR3 sequence is 15 residues long. Germline loops: CDR1 LNHNV, CDR2 YYDKDF (reference sequence). V was trimmed by 5 bases and J by 0 bases, leaving 10 bases between them. The CDR3, as DNA: TGTGCCACCAGCTTGTCAGTCGCAACTAATGAAAAACTGTTTTTT. Translating gives CATSLSVATNEKLFF.

This clone was observed a handful of times. The CDR3 sequence is CASSFLWRGGTEAFF. The CDR3 nucleotides are TGTGCCAGCAGTTTTCTCTGGAGGGGGGGCACTGAAGCTTTCTTT. This chain joins TRBV28 and TRBJ1-1; D perhaps matches TRBD1 (6 bases). This CDR3 is 15 amino acids long. Germline V gene sequence: CDR1 MDHEN, CDR2 SYDVKM. Trimming pared 3 bases from V and 4 bases from J, leaving 15 bases between.

V gene TRBV5-6 combines with J gene TRBJ1-2; possibly TRBD1 for D (5 bases). There are 13 residues in the CDR3. In germline, CDR1 is SGHDT, CDR2 YYEEEE. Between the trimmed V and J ends, which lost 4 bases and 9 bases, there was a span of 16 bases. This chain's CDR3 is CASSPTGQGSYTF. CDR3 DNA: TGTGCCAGCAGCCCCACCGGGCAGGGTAGCTACACCTTC.

The chain employs TRBV5-8 and TRBJ2-5; D perhaps matches TRBD1 (5 bases). Looked up from germline, CDR1 is SGHTS and CDR2 is YDEGEE. The CDR3 totals 15 residues. Trimming pared 1 base from V and 0 bases from J, leaving 10 bases between. The CDR3 here is CASSLQGRYQETQYF. The DNA of the CDR3 is TGTGCCAGCAGCTTGCAGGGCCGGTACCAAGAGACCCAGTACTTC.

A few counts support this clone. The gene calls are TRBV5-1 and TRBJ1-1; D remains ambiguous. V lost 0 bases and J lost 7, with 7 bases in between. The CDR3 consists of 12 residues. Germline V gene sequence: CDR1 SGHRS, CDR2 YFSETQ. CDR3 DNA sequence: TGCGCCAGCAGCTTGGCAGGCAGTGAAGCTTTCTTT. This sequence encodes CASSLAGSEAFF.

This clone was observed a handful of times. The genes are TRBV30 and TRBJ2-1; TRBD2 matches 9 bases. The V gene end was trimmed by 4 bases and the J gene end by 2 bases; junction bases not matched to a gene: 12. Germline V lookup: CDR1 GTSNPN, CDR2 SVGIG (reference sequence). The CDR3 length is 17 residues. This CDR3 is CAWIRGGGRDAYNEQFF. The CDR3 nucleotides read TGTGCCTGGATACGAGGGGGCGGGAGGGACGCCTACAATGAGCAGTTCTTC.

This clone has a handful of counts. V and J are TRBV30 and TRBJ2-7; D not certain. Between the trimmed V and J ends, which lost 2 bases and 6 bases, there was a span of 8 bases. The CDR3 extends over 11 amino acids. Germline CDR1 is GTSNPN and CDR2 is SVGIG (reference sequence). The CDR3 nucleotides are TGTGCCTGGAGTCGCAGTCGCGAGCAGTACTTC. Protein sequence: CAWSRSREQYF.

This clone turned up a few times. The chain has TRBV28 and TRBJ1-2; 10 positions match TRBD1. The germline CDR1 and CDR2 sequences are MDHEN and SYDVKM. The CDR3 runs to 16 residues. V gave up 3 bases and J gave up 3 bases; unmatched junction bases: 7. The CDR3 region has the DNA TGTGCCAGCAGTTTGACGACCGGGACAGGGGACTATGGCTACACCTTC. This translates into CASSLTTGTGDYGYTF.

The CDR3 here is CASSRRQAADYGYTF. The CDR3 coding sequence is TGTGCCAGCAGCCGCCGACAGGCGGCTGACTATGGCTACACCTTC. The chain has TRBV7-2 and TRBJ1-2, with D possibly being TRBD1 (6 bases). V lost 5 bases, J lost 3 bases, and 16 bases lay in between. Germline values: CDR1 SGHTA, CDR2 FQGNSA. The CDR3 consists of 15 residues.

This clone has a handful of counts. V usage is TRBV10-3 and J usage is TRBJ1-2; TRBD1 is a possible D gene (5 bases). CDR3 length: 14 residues. Germline CDR1 reads ENHRY; CDR2 reads SYGVKD. Deletions cut 7 bases from V and 7 bases from J, with 19 bases between. The CDR3 nucleotides read TGTGCCATCACCCGAGAGCCGGGGAGGGGTGGCTACACCTTC. Protein sequence: CAITREPGRGGYTF.

This clone has more than one count but fewer than ten. The chain links TRBV20-1 to TRBJ1-1; tentatively, D is TRBD1 (5 bases). Germline V gene lookup returns CDR1 DFQATT and CDR2 SNEGSKA (reference sequence). V was trimmed by 3 bases and J by 4 bases, leaving 6 bases between them. The CDR3 has 11 residues. The CDR3, as DNA: TGCAGTGCTAGTAGGGGCACTGAAGCTTTCTTT. Its translation: CSASRGTEAFF.

The J gene is TRBJ1-1, the V gene TRBV29-1, with TRBD1 matching over 9 bases. Germline CDR1 reads SQVTM; CDR2 reads ANQGSEA. Unmatched junction bases numbered 5, after V lost 5 bases and J lost 1 base. The CDR3 is 14 amino acids. The CDR3 sequence: CSVWDRVENTEAFF. CDR3 DNA: TGCAGCGTTTGGGACAGGGTAGAGAACACTGAAGCTTTCTTT.

This clone turned up a few times. The chain is built from TRBV7-9 and TRBJ2-7, with 7 bases that match TRBD1. This CDR3 contains 14 residues. The V gene end was trimmed by 7 bases and the J gene end by 4 bases; junction bases not matched to a gene: 10. The germline V gene has CDR1 SEHNR and CDR2 FQNEAQ (reference sequence). CDR3 DNA sequence: TGTGCCAGCATGGGCGCCGACAGGGTATACGAGCAGTACTTC. Amino acid sequence: CASMGADRVYEQYF. Complete variable domain (other parts from reference TRBV7-9 and TRBJ2-7): DTGVSQNPRHKITKRGQNVTFRCDPISEHNRLYWYRQTLGQGPEFLTYFQNEAQLEKSRLLSDRFSAERPKGSFSTLEIQRTEQGDSAMYLCASMGADRVYEQYFGPGTRLTVT.

The chain joins TRBV29-1 to TRBJ2-7; 8 bases line up with TRBD2. Per the germline V gene, CDR1 is SQVTM and CDR2 is ANQGSEA. With 7 bases clipped from V and 7 bases from J, the junction kept 12 bases outside the gene matches. The CDR3 covers 13 residues. CDR3 sequence reads: CSALAGSYGEQYF. CDR3 bases: TGCAGCGCCCTAGCGGGCTCCTACGGGGAGCAGTACTTC.

This clone has only a few counts. V usage is TRBV10-3 and J usage is TRBJ1-1; D is undetermined. CDR1 is ENHRY, CDR2 SYGVKD, per germline. This CDR3 is 15 amino acids long. V shed 0 bases and J shed 5 bases, with 13 bases lying between them. The CDR3 here is CAISESWLGGTEAFF. The CDR3 DNA reads TGTGCCATCAGTGAGTCGTGGCTGGGAGGGACTGAAGCTTTCTTT.

V gene TRBV5-1 combines with J gene TRBJ1-2; D may be TRBD1 (5 bases). CDR3 length: 16 amino acids. V lost 3 bases, J lost 6 bases, and 21 bases lay in between. Germline CDR1 is SGHRS and CDR2 is YFSETQ. CDR3 in DNA: TGCGCCAGCAGCTCGCGCCTCGGGGGGTTGTCGGATGGCTACACCTTC. It is translated as CASSSRLGGLSDGYTF.

This clone came up a few times. This chain connects TRBV15 to TRBJ2-3; maybe TRBD2 (6 bases). V gave up 0 bases and J gave up 3 bases, with 10 bases separating them. Germline V gene data show CDR1 as LNHNV and CDR2 as YYDKDF (reference sequence). This CDR3 has 15 residues. CDR3 sequence reads: CATSRDPAGTDTQYF. CDR3 in DNA: TGTGCCACCAGCAGAGATCCTGCGGGAACAGATACGCAGTATTTT.

This clone was observed a handful of times. This chain joins TRBV28 and TRBJ1-5; D might be TRBD1 (5 bases). Trimming took 8 bases from V and 0 from J, leaving 14 bases between them. The CDR3 consists of 15 residues. Germline lookup yields CDR1 MDHEN and CDR2 SYDVKM. CDR3 residues: CASDRSDYSNQPQHF. The DNA of the CDR3 is TGTGCCAGCGACAGATCCGATTATAGCAATCAGCCCCAGCATTTT.

The V call is TRBV6-5, the J call TRBJ1-5; a weak D match, TRBD1 (5 bases). CDR3 length equals 14 residues. CDR1 is MNHEY, CDR2 SVGAGI, per germline. V lost 6 bases to trimming and J lost 4 bases, with 13 bases between them. The CDR3 here is CASSQGRGNQPQHF. The CDR3 coding sequence is TGTGCCAGCAGCCAAGGACGGGGGAATCAGCCCCAGCATTTT.

In its sample, this clone was seen a few times. The V call is TRBV2, the J call TRBJ1-1, with TRBD1 as a possible D gene (6 bases). Deletions cut 4 bases from V and 1 base from J, with 10 bases between. Germline lookup yields CDR1 SNHLY and CDR2 FYNNEI. The CDR3 is 14 amino acids. In nucleotides, the CDR3 is TGTGCCAGCAGTGCCTGGGACACGAACACTGAAGCTTTCTTT. Protein sequence: CASSAWDTNTEAFF.

The rearrangement links TRBV7-9 to TRBJ2-7, with D possibly TRBD2 on 8 matching bases. Trimming took 5 bases from V and 10 from J, leaving 24 bases between them. The CDR3 is 15 residues long. Germline V gene lookup returns CDR1 SEHNR and CDR2 FQNEAQ (reference sequence). In nucleotides, the CDR3 is TGTGCCAGCAGCCCGGGGGGGATGACAGGGTTCGCTCAGTACTTC. It translates to CASSPGGMTGFAQYF.

The chain employs TRBV6-5 and TRBJ1-2, with D possibly being TRBD1 (6 bases). The CDR3 loop spans 14 amino acids. CDR1 is MNHEY, CDR2 SVGAGI, per germline. Trimming pared 0 bases from V and 4 bases from J, leaving 9 bases between. CDR3 protein: CASSYSRGGYGYTF. CDR3 bases: TGTGCCAGCAGTTACTCGAGAGGGGGCTATGGCTACACCTTC.

The chain is built from TRBV7-9 and TRBJ2-7, with D tentatively TRBD2 (5 bases). CDR1 SEHNR and CDR2 FQNEAQ come from the germline V gene (reference sequence). CDR3 length: 16 amino acids. V gave up 0 bases and J gave up 4 bases, with 16 bases separating them. The CDR3 sequence: CASSLAVGREGYEQYF. CDR3 nucleotide sequence: TGTGCCAGCAGCTTAGCGGTAGGACGGGAAGGGTACGAGCAGTACTTC.

V usage is TRBV19 and J usage is TRBJ2-2; 9 bases fit TRBD1. The CDR3 sequence is 15 residues long. J gave up 6 bases and V 3 bases, and 5 bases lay outside the gene matches. The germline V gene has CDR1 LNHDA and CDR2 SQIVND (reference sequence). CDR3 amino acids: CASSMRQGDAGELFF. CDR3 nucleotide sequence: TGTGCCAGTAGTATGAGACAGGGGGACGCCGGGGAGCTGTTTTTT. The full variable domain, rest sourced from reference TRBV19 and TRBJ2-2, is DGGITQSPKYLFRKEGQNVTLSCEQNLNHDAMYWYRQDPGQGLRLIYYSQIVNDFQKGDIAEGYSVSREKKESFPLTVTSAQKNPTAFYLCASSMRQGDAGELFFGEGSRLTVL.

The chain uses TRBV7-8 and TRBJ2-2, with D possibly being TRBD2 (5 bases). The germline V gene encodes CDR1 SGHVS and CDR2 FQNEAQ. CDR3 length: 15 amino acids. V lost 2 bases, J lost 3 bases, and 10 bases lay in between. In DNA, the CDR3 is TGTGCCAGCAGCTTACTGGGGAGAGACACCGGGGAGCTGTTTTTT. It yields the protein CASSLLGRDTGELFF.

This clone appeared a few times. V usage is TRBV5-4 and J usage is TRBJ2-2; possibly TRBD2 for D (7 bases). Trimming cost V 6 bases and J 6 bases, with 24 bases left between them. Germline V gene sequence: CDR1 SGHNT, CDR2 YYREEE (reference sequence). This CDR3 is built from 17 residues. The CDR3 bases are TGTGCCAGCACCCCCCTCGGCGGGAGTGGGGGGCCCGGGGAGCTGTTTTTT. Its translation is CASTPLGGSGGPGELFF.

V is TRBV7-6 and J is TRBJ2-1; the D gene is possibly TRBD1 (6 bases). This CDR3 has 16 amino acids. V lost 2 bases and J 3 bases, leaving 14 bases between the germline ends. Germline V CDR1 and CDR2: SGHVS, FNYEAQ. The CDR3 loop reads CASSLLGTTNYNEQFF. In nucleotides, the CDR3 is TGTGCCAGCAGCTTACTAGGGACAACAAACTACAATGAGCAGTTCTTC.

A few counts support this clone. This rearrangement joins TRBV7-9 to TRBJ2-2; 9 nucleotides align to TRBD1. Germline-derived CDR1 and CDR2 are SEHNR and FQNEAQ (reference sequence). The CDR3 is 16 residues long. V was clipped by 6 bases and J by 5 bases; unmatched bases: 10. The CDR3: CASSGAGTGWTGELFF. CDR3 DNA sequence: TGTGCCAGCAGTGGGGCCGGGACAGGGTGGACCGGGGAGCTGTTTTTT. Combining the CDR3 with reference TRBV7-9 and TRBJ2-2 gives the whole variable domain DTGVSQNPRHKITKRGQNVTFRCDPISEHNRLYWYRQTLGQGPEFLTYFQNEAQLEKSRLLSDRFSAERPKGSFSTLEIQRTEQGDSAMYLCASSGAGTGWTGELFFGEGSRLTVL.

The J gene is TRBJ2-7, the V gene TRBV19; 11 nucleotides align to TRBD2. Looked up from germline, CDR1 is LNHDA and CDR2 is SQIVND (reference sequence). V shed 6 bases, J shed 4 bases, and the junction held 5 bases outside the gene matches. CDR3 length equals 14 residues. CDR3 loop: CASSELAGDYEQYF. The CDR3 nucleotides are TGTGCCAGTAGCGAACTAGCGGGAGATTACGAGCAGTACTTC.

V usage is TRBV4-3 and J usage is TRBJ1-2; 9 bases fit TRBD1. The CDR3 length is 17 residues. J was trimmed by 1 base and V by 0 bases; bases with no gene match: 6. CDR1 LGHNA and CDR2 YSLEER come from the germline V gene. CDR3: CASSQEMRTGVNYGYTF. The CDR3 DNA is TGCGCCAGCAGCCAAGAAATGAGGACAGGGGTTAACTATGGCTACACCTTC.